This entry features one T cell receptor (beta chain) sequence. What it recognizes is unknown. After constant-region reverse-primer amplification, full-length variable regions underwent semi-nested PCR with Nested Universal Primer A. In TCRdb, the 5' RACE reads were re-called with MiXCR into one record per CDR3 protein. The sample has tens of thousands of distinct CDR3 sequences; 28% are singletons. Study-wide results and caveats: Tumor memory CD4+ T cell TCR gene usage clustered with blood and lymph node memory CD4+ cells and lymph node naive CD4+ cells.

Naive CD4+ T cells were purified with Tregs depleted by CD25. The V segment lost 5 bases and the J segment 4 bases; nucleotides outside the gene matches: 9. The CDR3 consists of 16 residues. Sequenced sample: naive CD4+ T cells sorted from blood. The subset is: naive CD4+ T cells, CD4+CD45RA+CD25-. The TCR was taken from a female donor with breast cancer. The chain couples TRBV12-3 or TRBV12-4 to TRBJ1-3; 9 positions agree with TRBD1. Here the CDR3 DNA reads TGTGCCAGCAGTAGGGGCACAGGGGGCGGGGGAAACACCATATATTTT. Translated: CASSRGTGGGGNTIYF.